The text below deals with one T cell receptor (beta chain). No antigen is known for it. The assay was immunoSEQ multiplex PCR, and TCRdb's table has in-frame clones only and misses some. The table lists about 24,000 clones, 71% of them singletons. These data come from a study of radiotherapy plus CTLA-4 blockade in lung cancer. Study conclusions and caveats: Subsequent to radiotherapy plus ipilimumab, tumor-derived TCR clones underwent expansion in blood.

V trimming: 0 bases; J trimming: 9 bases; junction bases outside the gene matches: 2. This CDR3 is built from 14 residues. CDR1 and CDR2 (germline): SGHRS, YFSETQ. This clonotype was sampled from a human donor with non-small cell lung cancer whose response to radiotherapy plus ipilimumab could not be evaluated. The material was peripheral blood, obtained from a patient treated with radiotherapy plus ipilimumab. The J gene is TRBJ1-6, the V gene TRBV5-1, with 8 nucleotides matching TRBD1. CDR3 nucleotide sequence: TGCGCCAGCAGCTTGGCAGGGGGCTCTTCACCCCTCCACTTT. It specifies CASSLAGGSSPLHF.